These 9 T cell receptor beta chains were sequenced from one sample in a study of blood T cells in healthy people across ages. Sample-barcoded 5' priming and a J-beta primer mix drove a second PCR of about 7 to 12 cycles. TCRdb analysed the 5' RACE reads with MiXCR anew, one entry per CDR3 protein. Among 650,000 to 800,000 distinct CDR3 sequences, 45% to 60% were seen once, and the ten largest hold about 14%. Sequenced input: blood. The source is a woman aged 80 or over in good health.

At least ten counts were recorded for this clonotype. The rearrangement uses TRBV5-1 and TRBJ2-7, with D possibly being TRBD2 (5 bases). V lost 4 bases and J 4 bases, leaving 15 bases between the germline ends. The CDR3 contains 14 residues. In germline, CDR1 is SGHRS, CDR2 YFSETQ. CDR3 region: CASSPGLVQYEQYF. CDR3 bases: TGCGCCAGCAGCCCAGGACTCGTCCAATACGAGCAGTACTTC.

Of note for this clonotype: This may be a read error: a much more frequent sequence differs by one nucleotide. This rearrangement joins TRBV3-1 to TRBJ2-1; tentatively, D is TRBD1 or TRBD2 (6 bases each). The ends were cut back, 10 bases at V and 9 bases at J, with 13 bases in the middle. Per the germline V gene, CDR1 is LGHDT and CDR2 is YNNKEL (reference sequence). The CDR3 covers 11 residues. CDR3 region: CATGAVSEQFF. The CDR3 DNA sequence: TGTGCCACGGGGGCGGTATCTGAGCAGTTCTTC.

Concerning this clonotype itself: This clone may be a read error of a much larger clone one base away. The V gene is TRBV12-3 or TRBV12-4, the J gene TRBJ2-1; D is unresolved. The CDR3 is 14 amino acids. The CDR3 here is CASISSGYLNGQFF. The CDR3, as DNA: TGTGCCAGCATCTCCTCGGGCTACCTCAATGGGCAGTTCTTC.

The V call is TRBV12-3 or TRBV12-4, the J call TRBJ2-3; D possibly uses TRBD1 or TRBD2 (5 bases each). Trimming left V 2 bases short and J 0 bases short, with 12 bases between. The CDR3 is 16 residues long. The CDR3 nucleotides are TGTGCCAGCAGTTTAAGACAGACTATTAGCACAGATACGCAGTATTTT. Its protein product is CASSLRQTISTDTQYF.

The CDR3 DNA is TGTGCCAGCAGTGTACAGGGATGGCAGCCCCAGCATTTT. Translated, it gives CASSVQGWQPQHF. J is TRBJ1-5 and V is TRBV27; perhaps TRBD1 as D (6 bases). The germline V gene has CDR1 MNHEY and CDR2 SMNVEV (reference sequence). V lost 5 bases, J lost 7 bases, and 12 bases lay in between. The CDR3 covers 13 residues.

Turning to this clonotype: A read error may be the cause here, since a much bigger clone is one base away. The chain has TRBV3-1 and TRBJ2-7; D possibly corresponds to TRBD1 (6 bases). This CDR3 is built from 15 residues. CDR1 is LGHDT and CDR2 is YNNKEL in the germline V gene (reference sequence). The chain's CDR3 is CANSQSGHGTYEQYF. CDR3 coding DNA: TGTGCCAACAGCCAATCGGGACATGGGACCTACGAGCAGTACTTC.

This clonotype was counted ten times or more. This chain joins TRBV5-1 and TRBJ2-5, with TRBD2 matching 7 bases. Germline CDR1 reads SGHRS; CDR2 reads YFSETQ. The CDR3 contains 15 residues. The V segment lost 1 base and the J segment 1 base; nucleotides outside the gene matches: 4. CDR3 DNA: TGCGCCAGCAGCTTGTTCGCGGGAGCCCAAGAGACCCAGTACTTC. This encodes CASSLFAGAQETQYF.

V usage is TRBV12-3 or TRBV12-4 and J usage is TRBJ2-1; D gene unclear. V lost 5 bases to trimming and J lost 7 bases, with 15 bases between them. CDR3 length: 14 amino acids. The CDR3 nucleotides read TGTGCCAGCAGTCTATCCATCTCCGGAAATGAGCAGTTCTTC. Its translation: CASSLSISGNEQFF.

The rearrangement joins TRBV7-9 to TRBJ1-1, with unresolved D. The CDR3 spans 13 residues. Per the germline V gene, CDR1 is SEHNR and CDR2 is FQNEAQ (reference sequence). The V and J ends lost 4 bases and 4 bases respectively, with 10 bases between them. CDR3 amino acids: CASSSSGTTEAFF. CDR3 coding DNA: TGTGCCAGCAGCTCTAGCGGAACCACTGAAGCTTTCTTT.